Presented here are 24 T cell receptor beta chains from one specimen sequenced in a study of Ad26.COV2.S vaccination and SARS-CoV-2 variants. The assay was immunoSEQ multiplex PCR, and TCRdb's table has in-frame clones only and misses some. This table has around 300,000 clones, approximately 87% appearing once. The treatment was: over 15 received Ad26.COV2.S at low or high dose, single or two shots; about five received placebo; per-sample allocation not given. Sampling occurred on day 63 after the first vaccine or placebo injection. Sequencing used peripheral blood, obtained in a trial of Ad26.COV2.S vaccine versus placebo. The receptors here all came from a person between 18 and 59 years old who received the Ad26.COV2.S COVID-19 vaccine or a placebo.

The rearrangement joins TRBV28 to TRBJ1-2; D possibly corresponds to TRBD1 (5 bases). Between the trimmed V and J ends, which lost 5 bases and 2 bases, there was a span of 18 bases. The V gene's germline CDR1 is MDHEN and CDR2 SYDVKM. The CDR3 consists of 16 residues. The CDR3, as DNA: TGTGCCAGCAGTACGCATCCGGGACGGGAAAACTATGGCTACACCTTC. Protein sequence: CASSTHPGRENYGYTF.

The J gene is TRBJ2-2, the V gene TRBV5-6; TRBD1 or TRBD2 may be the D gene (6 bases each). CDR1 and CDR2 (germline): SGHDT, YYEEEE. This CDR3 region has 15 residues. Trimming took 4 bases from V and 6 from J, leaving 16 bases between them. The CDR3 reads CASSPRRGWAGELFF. For the CDR3, the DNA is TGTGCCAGCAGCCCGAGGAGGGGGTGGGCCGGGGAGCTGTTTTTT.

The chain carries TRBV27 and TRBJ2-7, with TRBD2 matching 12 bases. Germline trimming cut 5 bases from V and 5 bases from J; bases unmatched to any gene: 4. The CDR3 has 14 residues. The germline V gene has CDR1 MNHEY and CDR2 SMNVEV (reference sequence). The CDR3 DNA reads as TGTGCCAGCAGTACCTGGACTAGCGGGGACGAGCAGTACGTC. Residues: CASSTWTSGDEQYV.

J is TRBJ2-1 and V is TRBV27, with 7 positions matching TRBD2. Per the germline V gene, CDR1 is MNHEY and CDR2 is SMNVEV (reference sequence). This CDR3 is 16 amino acids long. The V segment lost 2 bases and the J segment 6 bases; nucleotides outside the gene matches: 10. DNA for the CDR3: TGTGCCAGCAGTTTAAGTGGGGAGGGGTTTCGCAATGAGCAGTTCTTC. This encodes CASSLSGEGFRNEQFF.

This clone was counted a single time. The chain carries TRBV11-2 and TRBJ2-7, with TRBD1 as a possible D gene (5 bases). In germline, CDR1 is SGHAT, CDR2 FQNNGV. CDR3 length equals 12 residues. The V and J ends lost 6 bases and 4 bases respectively, with 10 bases between them. CDR3 coding DNA: TGTGCCAGCAGTCGTACAGGATACGAGCAGTACTTC. Its translation: CASSRTGYEQYF.

This chain connects TRBV4-2 to TRBJ2-2; 10 bases map to TRBD2. This CDR3 region has 16 residues. J was trimmed by 4 bases and V by 4 bases; bases with no gene match: 6. Looked up from germline, CDR1 is LGHNA and CDR2 is YNFKEQ. The CDR3, as DNA: TGTGCCAGCAGCCGTAGCGGGGGGCTCGGCACCGGGGAGCTGTTTTTT. Translating it yields CASSRSGGLGTGELFF.

The chain couples TRBV30 to TRBJ2-2, with TRBD2 identical over 13 bases. The germline gives CDR1 GTSNPN, CDR2 SVGIG (reference sequence). There are 16 residues in the CDR3. The trim removed 3 bases at V and 5 bases at J, leaving 6 bases unmatched. The CDR3 nucleotides read TGTGCCTGGAGACTAGCGGGAGGGCCGAGGACCGGGGAGCTGTTTTTT. Translation gives CAWRLAGGPRTGELFF.

The J gene is TRBJ1-2, the V gene TRBV9, with a weak D call TRBD1 (6 bases). The length of the CDR3 is 13 residues. CDR1 SGDLS and CDR2 YYNGEE come from the germline V gene. Trimming stripped 2 bases from V and 8 bases from J, with 13 bases between. The CDR3 here is CASSVTGRTGYTF. In nucleotides, the CDR3 is TGTGCCAGCAGCGTTACAGGGAGGACCGGCTACACCTTC.

This chain uses TRBV24-1 with TRBJ2-3; D is possibly TRBD1 (6 bases). V was clipped by 3 bases and J by 10 bases, with 10 bases between them. The CDR3 contains 12 residues. Per germline, CDR1 KGHDR and CDR2 SFDVKD. This chain's CDR3 is CATSDGGRAQYF. DNA of the CDR3: TGTGCCACCAGTGATGGGGGCCGAGCGCAGTATTTT.

The chain employs TRBV9 and TRBJ2-5, with a tentative D call TRBD2 (5 bases). The V end lost 0 bases, the J end lost 1 base, and 13 bases lay between the germline ends. CDR1 is SGDLS, CDR2 YYNGEE, per germline. CDR3 length equals 16 residues. The chain's CDR3 is CASSVGIGEPQETQYF. DNA for the CDR3: TGTGCCAGCAGCGTAGGGATCGGGGAGCCCCAAGAGACCCAGTACTTC.

V gene TRBV14 combines with J gene TRBJ2-1, with TRBD1 matching 10 bases. V trimming: 6 bases; J trimming: 9 bases; junction bases outside the gene matches: 11. The CDR3 is 15 amino acids. The V gene's germline CDR1 is SGHDN and CDR2 FVKESK. The CDR3: CASRKGQGVVGEQFF. The CDR3 region has the DNA TGTGCCAGCAGAAAAGGACAGGGGGTCGTGGGTGAGCAGTTCTTC.

This clone was picked up a small number of times. Other nucleotide sequences in the sample specify the same CDR3. The chain employs TRBV7-9 and TRBJ1-1; D uncertain. Trimming pared 2 bases from V and 2 bases from J, leaving 6 bases between. The germline V gene encodes CDR1 SEHNR and CDR2 FQNEAQ (reference sequence). This CDR3 spans 13 amino acids. DNA for the CDR3: TGTGCCAGCAGCTTACAGGCCAACACTGAAGCTTTCTTT. Translated, it gives CASSLQANTEAFF.

The V gene is TRBV5-4, the J gene TRBJ2-7; 8 bases are shared with TRBD2. The CDR3 consists of 15 residues. Germline values: CDR1 SGHNT, CDR2 YYREEE (reference sequence). J gave up 6 bases and V 3 bases, and 11 bases lay outside the gene matches. This CDR3 is CASSSVAPREGEQYF. The CDR3 DNA reads as TGTGCCAGCAGCTCGGTCGCCCCACGGGAGGGCGAGCAGTACTTC.

The chain has TRBV28 and TRBJ1-4; D is uncertain. The CDR3 sequence is 15 residues long. Deletions cut 6 bases from V and 0 bases from J, with 11 bases between. Per germline, CDR1 MDHEN and CDR2 SYDVKM. CDR3 residues: CASSEGGATNEKLFF. CDR3 sequence (DNA): TGTGCCAGCAGCGAGGGCGGGGCAACTAATGAAAAACTGTTTTTT.

V and J are TRBV4-3 and TRBJ1-2, with D unresolved. Germline CDR1 is LGHNA and CDR2 is YSLEER. This CDR3 spans 13 amino acids. Between the trimmed V and J ends, which lost 5 bases and 6 bases, there was a span of 13 bases. The CDR3 sequence is CASSTRHGDGYTF. In DNA, the CDR3 is TGCGCCAGCAGCACACGGCACGGAGATGGCTACACCTTC.

About this clone itself: The sample contains more than one DNA sequence encoding this CDR3. This chain links TRBV5-1 with TRBJ1-2; 9 positions agree with TRBD1. Germline assignment: CDR1 SGHRS and CDR2 YFSETQ. CDR3 length: 13 residues. J was trimmed by 4 bases and V by 4 bases; bases with no gene match: 2. The CDR3 DNA reads as TGCGCCAGCAGCCAGGGACAGGGCTATGGCTACACCTTC. The encoded protein is CASSQGQGYGYTF. Using reference TRBV5-1 and TRBJ1-2 for the parts outside the CDR3, the full variable domain is KAGVTQTPRYLIKTRGQQVTLSCSPISGHRSVSWYQQTPGQGLQFLFEYFSETQRNKGNFPGRFSGRQFSNSRSEMNVSTLELGDSALYLCASSQGQGYGYTFGSGTRLTVV.

The rearrangement uses TRBV27 and TRBJ2-3; D not resolved. Germline V lookup: CDR1 MNHEY, CDR2 SMNVEV (reference sequence). The CDR3 runs 14 residues. V was pared by 8 bases and J by 5 bases, with 17 bases between. CDR3 loop: CASRDLAWGDTQYF. In DNA form, the CDR3 reads TGTGCCAGCCGCGACCTCGCATGGGGAGATACGCAGTATTTT.

The genes are TRBV7-2 and TRBJ1-2, with D possibly being TRBD1 (6 bases). This CDR3 comprises 14 residues. The germline V gene encodes CDR1 SGHTA and CDR2 FQGNSA. Between the trimmed V and J ends, which lost 5 bases and 8 bases, there was a span of 18 bases. The CDR3 bases are TGTGCCAGCAGCACCACCCCGGGACAACTCGGCTACACCTTC. It translates to CASSTTPGQLGYTF. Combining the CDR3 with reference TRBV7-2 and TRBJ1-2 gives the whole variable domain GAGVSQSPSNKVTEKGKDVELRCDPISGHTALYWYRQSLGQGLEFLIYFQGNSAPDKSGLPSDRFSAERTGGSVSTLTIQRTQQEDSAVYLCASSTTPGQLGYTFGSGTRLTVV.

This chain joins TRBV5-6 and TRBJ1-5; the D is unclear. Trimming removed 3 bases at V and 9 bases at J, with 13 bases between. Germline V gives CDR1 SGHDT, CDR2 YYEEEE. This CDR3 contains 13 residues. The CDR3 bases are TGTGCCAGCAGCTCCGGGCTCCGAAGGCCCCAGCATTTT. This sequence encodes CASSSGLRRPQHF.

This chain connects TRBV28 to TRBJ1-1, with D tentatively TRBD1 (5 bases). Per germline, CDR1 MDHEN and CDR2 SYDVKM. Trimming cost V 5 bases and J 7 bases, with 11 bases left between them. The length of the CDR3 is 12 residues. The CDR3 sequence is CASSLGAFEAFF. The CDR3 bases are TGTGCCAGCAGTCTCGGGGCGTTTGAAGCTTTCTTT.

This chain uses TRBV11-2 with TRBJ2-7; 14 bases are shared with TRBD2. V gave up 5 bases and J gave up 3 bases; unmatched junction bases: 3. The CDR3 sequence is 15 residues long. Germline values: CDR1 SGHAT, CDR2 FQNNGV. DNA for the CDR3: TGTGCCAGCAGCCCTGGGACTAGCGGGGGCTACGAGCAGTACTTC. Its protein is CASSPGTSGGYEQYF.

There are a few counts of this clone. The V call is TRBV7-9, the J call TRBJ1-2; 10 bases align to TRBD1. Germline lookup yields CDR1 SEHNR and CDR2 FQNEAQ (reference sequence). The CDR3 consists of 17 residues. The V gene end was trimmed by 6 bases and the J gene end by 3 bases; junction bases not matched to a gene: 13. CDR3 in DNA: TGTGCCAGCAGACGATCGGGACAGGGGTGGATCGACTATGGCTACACCTTC. Translated: CASRRSGQGWIDYGYTF.

The V call is TRBV3-1 (or the pseudogene TRBV3-2), the J call TRBJ1-6; D unclear. Germline V gene sequence: CDR1 LGHDT, CDR2 YNNKEL (reference sequence). CDR3 length equals 12 residues. Trimming stripped 0 bases from V and 9 bases from J, with 3 bases between. The CDR3 loop reads CASSQDLSPLHF. The CDR3 DNA follows: TGTGCCAGCAGCCAAGATCTTTCACCCCTCCACTTT.

This clone is a singleton in its sample. The chain combines TRBV11-2 with TRBJ2-3; D perhaps matches TRBD1 (5 bases). Germline lookup yields CDR1 SGHAT and CDR2 FQNNGV. V was pared by 6 bases and J by 0 bases, with 13 bases between. The CDR3 runs 15 residues. In nucleotides, the CDR3 is TGTGCCAGCAGACCAAGGGGCCTCAGCACAGATACGCAGTATTTT. Encoded protein: CASRPRGLSTDTQYF.